This section outlines one TCR beta chain sequence together with its context. Its antigen is undetermined. These data come from a study of T cell responses to AZD1222 COVID-19 vaccine. Study at large: Second doses at about 4 or about 12 weeks were pooled.

Findings of the study overall: No repertoire was sampled before or during the peak T cell response, only after it. Donors were chiefly white British, with a greater number of females, and clonal diversity was perhaps underestimated. Spike-wide coverage was observed for vaccine-associated CD4 TCRs, with dominant responses at 160-218 and 743-854.

The method was immunoSEQ multiplex PCR; TCRdb's version includes in-frame clones alone and lacks a portion of them. This sample carries 100,000 to 150,000 clones, 88% of them seen once, and the ten largest clones take around 5.6%. This specimen consisted of peripheral blood, obtained on day 0 of AZD1222 vaccination. This TCR was recovered from an adult in good health.

The CDR3 DNA follows: TGTGCCAGCGCTCAACCGGAGGATTGGGGCAGCTCCTACGAGCAGTACTTC. Its translation: CASAQPEDWGSSYEQYF. The chain couples TRBV7-8 to TRBJ2-7; D tentatively fits TRBD1 or TRBD2 (5 bases each). This CDR3 comprises 17 residues. The V gene lost 8 bases and the J gene lost 0 bases, with 23 bases spanning the gap. The V gene's germline CDR1 is SGHVS and CDR2 FQNEAQ. The complete variable domain, with remaining parts taken from reference TRBV7-8 and TRBJ2-7, reads GAGVSQSPRYKVAKRGQDVALRCDPISGHVSLFWYQQALGQGPEFLTYFQNEAQLDKSGLPSDRFFAERPEGSVSTLKIQRTQQEDSAVYLCASAQPEDWGSSYEQYFGPGTRLTVT.